This T cell receptor beta chain stems from a study of blood T cell repertoires in COVID-19 (TCRdb year 2020). For context, the study as a whole: Samples from collaborators originated in the United States, Italy and Spain and spanned both the acute and convalescent phases of COVID-19. The prospective study material was composed of cDNA or gDNA derived from T cells, B-cell-depleted T cells, or PBMCs. Subjects who had been exposed to COVID-19, were actively infected with it, or had recovered from it provided the deeply sampled blood TCRbeta repertoires that made up the dataset. The repertoires were made available in a free public database intended to serve as a resource for research on the immune response to SARS-CoV-2. The samples were drawn from two sources: the first 160 participants of the ongoing ImmuneRACE study, and some 1,300 subjects contributed by 6 global collaborators. Sample metadata almost always included a de-identified subject ID, COVID-19 status, age in years and sex. HLA class I and class II types, where available, came from metadata supplied by the sample provider rather than from assay-based typing. Results the study describes overall, beyond this receptor: The amount of clinical and demographic metadata varied by source and participant and was provided uncurated.

The collaborating institutions used their own protocols to collect whole blood in K2EDTA tubes. For TCRbeta analysis, collaborator samples were shipped as frozen whole blood, as isolated PBMCs, or as DNA extracted from either sample type. In regard to this clone: It lacks a known antigen. The input lacks base qualities; no much larger clone sits a single base away.

TCRbeta CDR3 regions were amplified from genomic DNA using the immunoSEQ Assay, a bias-controlled multiplex PCR. In the authors' own workflow: Within the assay, amplification of reference gene primers was used to estimate how many nucleated cells each sample contained. To quantify the absolute abundance of each unique TCRbeta CDR3 rearrangement, sequence reads were collapsed and filtered. Productive Simpson clonality was computed per sample as the square root of Simpson's diversity index over productive rearrangements. Held by TCRdb, this immuneACCESS table contains in-frame sequences only and omits some clones. Under half of the omission traces to an unresolved V gene where checked; the cause of the rest is unknown. V, J and clone size are taken as reported in that table, and D and trimming were inferred from the DNA itself. The sample yields a few hundred thousand clones; roughly 84% were counted once. The leading ten clones occupy approximately 3.1% of the sample.

The CDR3 contains 15 residues, cysteine and phenylalanine counted. Left in the record is the CDR3 DNA by itself, 45 bases read in frame from the first base. According to the germline V gene, CDR1 reads MNHEY and CDR2 reads SVGAGI. Trimming removed 6 bases from V and 3 bases from J; the gene matches leave 7 bases unexplained. The chain couples TRBV6-5 to TRBJ1-5, with 8 middle bases fitting TRBD1. The clonotype comes from a woman aged 18-29 years with acute or convalescent COVID-19. The source material was peripheral blood. This receptor carries the CDR3 CASRGGQALNQPQHF. The DNA sequence is given as TGTGCCAGCAGGGGGGGACAGGCCCTCAATCAGCCCCAGCATTTT.